Below are 13 T cell receptor beta chains sequenced from a single sample in a study of shared clonotypes between healthy human individuals. Assay used: immunoSEQ multiplex PCR; TCRdb lists only in-frame clones, some missing. The sample contains 2 million to 3 million clones, 93% of which appear only once. The material sequenced was naive CD4+ T cells from PBMCs. The subset here: CD45RA+ positively selected. All receptors come from a young man in good health. Some clones in this sample may be carry-over from other donors' samples.

The CDR3 loop is CASSVGGPDEQFF. CDR3 nucleotides: TGTGCCAGCAGCGTAGGAGGGCCCGATGAGCAGTTCTTC. The V gene is TRBV9, the J gene TRBJ2-1; a possible D gene is TRBD2 (5 bases). The CDR3 is made up of 13 amino acids. Trimming removed 0 bases at V and 8 bases at J, with 9 bases between. CDR1 is SGDLS and CDR2 is YYNGEE in the germline V gene.

This chain links TRBV4-1 with TRBJ2-5; 12 nucleotides agree with TRBD1. The CDR3 consists of 15 residues. V dropped 3 bases and J dropped 4; count of bases not matched to a gene: 3. The germline CDR1 and CDR2 sequences are MGHRA and YSYEKL. The DNA for the CDR3 is TGCGCCAGCAGCCAGCCGGGACAGGGGGCAGAGACCCAGTACTTC. Translating gives CASSQPGQGAETQYF.

The chain couples TRBV5-1 to TRBJ1-4; 10 nucleotides match TRBD1. Trimming took 0 bases from V and 7 from J; bases not matched to a gene: 6. In germline, CDR1 is SGHRS, CDR2 YFSETQ. The CDR3 consists of 16 residues. The CDR3 DNA sequence: TGCGCCAGCAGCTTGGGGGGACAGGGGTCTCGTGAAAAACTGTTTTTT. The encoded protein is CASSLGGQGSREKLFF. The full variable domain, rest sourced from reference TRBV5-1 and TRBJ1-4, is KAGVTQTPRYLIKTRGQQVTLSCSPISGHRSVSWYQQTPGQGLQFLFEYFSETQRNKGNFPGRFSGRQFSNSRSEMNVSTLELGDSALYLCASSLGGQGSREKLFFGSGTQLSVL.

The chain uses TRBV7-2 and TRBJ2-1, with 9 bases lining up with TRBD2. CDR1 is SGHTA, CDR2 FQGNSA, per germline. The length of the CDR3 is 16 residues. V dropped 4 bases and J dropped 5; count of bases not matched to a gene: 9. Here the CDR3 DNA reads TGTGCCAGCAGCTCGGGCCCTGCGGGAGGGGACAATGAGCAGTTCTTC. Its protein is CASSSGPAGGDNEQFF.

The J gene is TRBJ2-3, the V gene TRBV5-1; D may match TRBD1 or TRBD2 (5 bases each). From germline, CDR1 is SGHRS and CDR2 YFSETQ. Trimming shortened V by 4 bases and J by 0 bases, and 24 bases separated the two germline ends. This CDR3 region has 19 residues. CDR3 sequence reads: CASSLPRDARGYSTDTQYF. As DNA, the CDR3 is TGCGCCAGCAGCCTCCCCCGGGACGCAAGAGGGTATAGCACAGATACGCAGTATTTT.

This clone was counted a few times. This rearrangement joins TRBV28 to TRBJ1-1; D uncertain. Germline values: CDR1 MDHEN, CDR2 SYDVKM. The CDR3 is 11 amino acids. V lost 6 bases and J lost 6, with 8 bases in between. The CDR3 reads CASRKDSEAFF. The CDR3 region has the DNA TGTGCCAGCAGGAAGGACTCTGAAGCTTTCTTT.

For this clone: Distinct nucleotide sequences in the sample also encode this CDR3. The J gene is TRBJ1-2, the V gene TRBV10-3, with TRBD1 matching over 11 bases. V shed 9 bases, J shed 2 bases, and the junction held 2 bases outside the gene matches. This CDR3 has 13 amino acids. Germline CDR1 and CDR2: ENHRY and SYGVKD. The CDR3 loop is CAIRTGGNYGYTF. In nucleotides, the CDR3 is TGTGCCATAAGGACAGGGGGCAACTATGGCTACACCTTC.

In the case of this clone: The sample has other DNA sequences that encode this CDR3 too. The V and J genes are TRBV7-2 and TRBJ2-7; D is undetermined. The length of the CDR3 is 11 residues. In germline, CDR1 is SGHTA, CDR2 FQGNSA. V was pared by 1 base and J by 6 bases, with 4 bases between. CDR3 coding DNA: TGTGCCAGCAGCTTAGTTGGCGAGCAGTACTTC. Protein: CASSLVGEQYF.

This chain joins TRBV5-6 and TRBJ2-7; D gene unclear. V lost 0 bases and J 4 bases, leaving 11 bases between the germline ends. The CDR3 has 14 residues. The germline gives CDR1 SGHDT, CDR2 YYEEEE. CDR3 sequence (DNA): TGTGCCAGCAGCTTGGGGGTCAGAGAGTACGAGCAGTACTTC. Amino acid sequence: CASSLGVREYEQYF.

This clone appeared a few times. Other nucleotide sequences in the sample specify the same CDR3. J is TRBJ2-3 and V is TRBV5-1, with D unclear. CDR3 length equals 13 residues. Between the trimmed V and J ends, which lost 0 bases and 1 base, there was a span of 3 bases. The germline V gene encodes CDR1 SGHRS and CDR2 YFSETQ. For the CDR3, the DNA is TGCGCCAGCAGCTTGGGAGGCACAGATACGCAGTATTTT. It is translated as CASSLGGTDTQYF. The whole variable domain, remainder taken from reference TRBV5-1 and TRBJ2-3, is KAGVTQTPRYLIKTRGQQVTLSCSPISGHRSVSWYQQTPGQGLQFLFEYFSETQRNKGNFPGRFSGRQFSNSRSEMNVSTLELGDSALYLCASSLGGTDTQYFGPGTRLTVL.

This clone was seen a few times. The rearrangement links TRBV7-3 to TRBJ1-1, with D perhaps matching TRBD1 (5 bases). The CDR3 has 14 residues. Per the germline V gene, CDR1 is SGHTA and CDR2 is FQGTGA. V shed 2 bases and J shed 1 base, with 8 bases lying between them. CDR3 in DNA: TGTGCCAGCAGCTTAGTAGGACAGAACACTGAAGCTTTCTTT. Its protein product is CASSLVGQNTEAFF.

The rearrangement uses TRBV25-1 and TRBJ2-5, with D perhaps TRBD1 (5 bases). Germline lookup yields CDR1 MGHDK and CDR2 SYGVNS. This CDR3 has 14 residues. With 3 bases removed from V and 4 bases from J, the gap between germline ends came to 12 bases. This CDR3 reads CASSDSVTAETQYF. The CDR3 DNA follows: TGTGCCAGCAGTGACTCCGTGACAGCAGAGACCCAGTACTTC.

The rearrangement uses TRBV10-3 and TRBJ2-2; 7 nucleotides agree with TRBD2. The V segment lost 8 bases and the J segment 7 bases; nucleotides outside the gene matches: 10. CDR1 ENHRY and CDR2 SYGVKD come from the germline V gene. The CDR3 is 14 residues long. The CDR3 coding sequence is TGTGCCATCGGCGAGCAGGGAGGGAGCGGGGAGCTGTTTTTT. This codes for CAIGEQGGSGELFF.